This passage covers 8 T cell receptor beta chains from one sample sequenced in a study of blood T cell repertoires in COVID-19 (TCRdb year 2020). Library generation was performed with the immunoSEQ multiplex PCR assay. The clones in this table, taken by TCRdb from immuneACCESS, are in-frame only. Not every clone is retained; where verified, under half of the shortfall comes from an unresolved V gene, and the cause of the rest is unknown. The sample profile shows 55,000 to 65,000 clones; around three quarters of them were found once. 3.2% of the sample goes to the ten largest clones. The source material was peripheral blood. These TCRs come from a man aged 60-69 years with acute or convalescent COVID-19.

CDR3 DNA: TGTGCCAGCAGCTCCCTGCTATCGGGGGACACTGAAGCTTTCTTT. It yields the protein CASSSLLSGDTEAFF. J is TRBJ1-1 and V is TRBV7-9, with a weak D call TRBD1 (5 bases). The CDR3 length is 15 residues. Per germline, CDR1 SEHNR and CDR2 FQNEAQ (reference sequence). V lost 4 bases, J lost 3 bases, and 15 bases lay in between.

A few counts support this clone. The V call is TRBV10-3, the J call TRBJ2-7, with 9 bases fitting TRBD1. The V gene end was trimmed by 11 bases and the J gene end by 3 bases; junction bases not matched to a gene: 11. This CDR3 is built from 14 residues. In germline, CDR1 is ENHRY, CDR2 SYGVKD. CDR3 sequence reads: CASKGTGPYYEQYF. In DNA, the CDR3 is TGTGCCTCCAAGGGGACAGGGCCGTACTACGAGCAGTACTTC.

This clone has only a few counts. This rearrangement joins TRBV10-3 to TRBJ1-2; possible D gene TRBD1, 5 bases. The CDR3 extends over 14 amino acids. CDR1 is ENHRY, CDR2 SYGVKD, per germline. Between the trimmed V and J ends, which lost 0 bases and 7 bases, there was a span of 12 bases. CDR3 protein: CAISESGREGGYTF. For the CDR3, the DNA is TGTGCCATCAGTGAGTCGGGCAGGGAGGGTGGCTACACCTTC.

The CDR3 DNA reads TGTGCCAGCAGCGTAGTAGGGGTCACAACGACCGGGGAGCTGTTTTTT. Its translation is CASSVVGVTTTGELFF. V and J are TRBV9 and TRBJ2-2; D is perhaps TRBD1 (5 bases). The V gene's germline CDR1 is SGDLS and CDR2 YYNGEE. V was trimmed by 0 bases and J by 5 bases, leaving 14 bases between them. CDR3 length equals 16 residues.

The CDR3 DNA sequence: TGCGCCAGCAGCCAAAGCGGTTGGGTATCTAACTATGGCTACACCTTC. Translated, it gives CASSQSGWVSNYGYTF. V gene TRBV4-1 combines with J gene TRBJ1-2; D gene ambiguous. The CDR3 spans 16 residues. Trimming cost V 2 bases and J 0 bases, with 13 bases left between them. Germline V gene lookup returns CDR1 MGHRA and CDR2 YSYEKL.

The chain joins TRBV28 to TRBJ2-3; 10 bases align to TRBD1. V lost 4 bases to trimming and J lost 2 bases; unmatched junction nucleotides: 9. The CDR3 loop spans 17 amino acids. Germline CDR1 reads MDHEN; CDR2 reads SYDVKM. The CDR3 sequence: CASSSPGTGDDTDTQYF. CDR3 coding DNA: TGTGCCAGCAGTTCCCCCGGGACAGGGGATGACACAGATACGCAGTATTTT.

The V call is TRBV19, the J call TRBJ2-3; 11 bases fit TRBD2. This CDR3 is built from 15 residues. The germline V gene has CDR1 LNHDA and CDR2 SQIVND (reference sequence). V trimming: 6 bases; J trimming: 6 bases; junction bases outside the gene matches: 8. The CDR3 protein is CASRNPGLADDTQYF. CDR3 nucleotides: TGTGCCAGTAGAAACCCGGGACTAGCGGATGATACGCAGTATTTT.

The chain links TRBV19 to TRBJ2-2, with D maybe TRBD1 (6 bases). The CDR3 is 13 amino acids. V was trimmed by 6 bases and J by 6 bases, leaving 11 bases between them. Germline V gene sequence: CDR1 LNHDA, CDR2 SQIVND (reference sequence). This chain's CDR3 is CASRTTGSGELFF. The CDR3 coding sequence is TGTGCCAGTAGAACAACAGGGTCCGGGGAGCTGTTTTTT.